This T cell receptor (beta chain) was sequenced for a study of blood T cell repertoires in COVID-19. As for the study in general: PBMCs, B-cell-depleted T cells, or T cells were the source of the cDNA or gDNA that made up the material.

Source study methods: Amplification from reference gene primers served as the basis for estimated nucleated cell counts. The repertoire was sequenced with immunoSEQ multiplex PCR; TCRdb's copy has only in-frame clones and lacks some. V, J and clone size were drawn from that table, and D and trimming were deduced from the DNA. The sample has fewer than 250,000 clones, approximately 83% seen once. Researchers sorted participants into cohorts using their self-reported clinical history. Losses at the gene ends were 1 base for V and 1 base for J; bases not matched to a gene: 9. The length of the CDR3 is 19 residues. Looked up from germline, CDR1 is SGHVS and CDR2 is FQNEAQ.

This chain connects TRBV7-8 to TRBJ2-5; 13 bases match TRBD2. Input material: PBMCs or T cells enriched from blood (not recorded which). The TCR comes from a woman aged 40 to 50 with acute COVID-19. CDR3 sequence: CASSLGLGLAGAGQETQYF. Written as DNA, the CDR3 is TGTGCCAGCAGCTTAGGTCTAGGACTAGCGGGAGCCGGCCAAGAGACCCAGTACTTC.